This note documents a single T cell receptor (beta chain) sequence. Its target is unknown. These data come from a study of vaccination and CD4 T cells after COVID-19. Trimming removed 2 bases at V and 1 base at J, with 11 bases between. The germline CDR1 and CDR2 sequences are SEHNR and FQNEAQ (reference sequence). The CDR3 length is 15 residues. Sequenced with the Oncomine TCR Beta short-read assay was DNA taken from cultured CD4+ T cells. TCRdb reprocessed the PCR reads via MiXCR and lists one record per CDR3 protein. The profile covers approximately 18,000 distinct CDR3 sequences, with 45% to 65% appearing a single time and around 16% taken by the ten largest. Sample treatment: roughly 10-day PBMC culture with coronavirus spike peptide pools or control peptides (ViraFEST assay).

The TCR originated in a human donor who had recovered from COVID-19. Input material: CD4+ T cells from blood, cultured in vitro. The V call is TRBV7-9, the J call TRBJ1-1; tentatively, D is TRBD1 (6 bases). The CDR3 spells CASSLRGQGNTEAFF. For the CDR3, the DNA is TGTGCCAGCAGCTTACGGGGGCAGGGGAACACTGAAGCTTTCTTT.